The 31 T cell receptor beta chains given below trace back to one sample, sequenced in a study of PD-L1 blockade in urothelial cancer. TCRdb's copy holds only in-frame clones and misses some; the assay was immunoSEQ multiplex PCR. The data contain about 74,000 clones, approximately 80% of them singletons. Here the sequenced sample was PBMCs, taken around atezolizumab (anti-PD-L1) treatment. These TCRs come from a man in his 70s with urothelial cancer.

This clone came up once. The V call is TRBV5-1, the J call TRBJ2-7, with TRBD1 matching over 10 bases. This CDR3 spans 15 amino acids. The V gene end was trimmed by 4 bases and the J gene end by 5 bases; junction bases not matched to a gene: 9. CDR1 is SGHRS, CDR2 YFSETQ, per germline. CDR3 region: CASSPGGTGVHEQYF. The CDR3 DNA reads TGCGCCAGCAGCCCTGGGGGGACAGGGGTACACGAGCAGTACTTC.

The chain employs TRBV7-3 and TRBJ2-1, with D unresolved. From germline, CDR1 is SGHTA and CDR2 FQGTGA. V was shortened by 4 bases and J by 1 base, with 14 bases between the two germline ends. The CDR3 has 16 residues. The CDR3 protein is CASSSGAVGSYNEQFF. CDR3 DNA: TGTGCCAGCAGCTCTGGTGCGGTTGGGTCCTACAATGAGCAGTTCTTC. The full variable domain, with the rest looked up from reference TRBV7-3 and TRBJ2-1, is GAGVSQTPSNKVTEKGKYVELRCDPISGHTALYWYRQSLGQGPEFLIYFQGTGAADDSGLPNDRFFAVRPEGSVSTLKIQRTERGDSAVYLCASSSGAVGSYNEQFFGPGTRLTVL.

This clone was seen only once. CDR3 coding DNA: TGTGCCAGCAGTTACTCCGGGACTAGCCCGCAGTTCTTC. It specifies CASSYSGTSPQFF. The rearrangement uses TRBV6-5 and TRBJ2-1, with 9 bases matching TRBD2. CDR3 size: 13 residues. Trimming took 0 bases from V and 12 from J; bases not matched to a gene: 3. CDR1 is MNHEY, CDR2 SVGAGI, per germline.

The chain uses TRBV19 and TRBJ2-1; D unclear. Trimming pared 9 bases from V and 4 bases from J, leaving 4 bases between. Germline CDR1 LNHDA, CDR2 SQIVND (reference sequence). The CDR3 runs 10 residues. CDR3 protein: CARRYNEQFF. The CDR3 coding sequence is TGTGCCAGACGGTACAATGAGCAGTTCTTC.

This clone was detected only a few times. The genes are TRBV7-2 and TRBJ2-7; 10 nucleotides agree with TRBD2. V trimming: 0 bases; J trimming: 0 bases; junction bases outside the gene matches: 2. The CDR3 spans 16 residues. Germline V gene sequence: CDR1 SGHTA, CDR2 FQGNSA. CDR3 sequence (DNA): TGTGCCAGCAGCTTAGCGGCTAGCGGGAGCTCCTACGAGCAGTACTTC. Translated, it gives CASSLAASGSSYEQYF.

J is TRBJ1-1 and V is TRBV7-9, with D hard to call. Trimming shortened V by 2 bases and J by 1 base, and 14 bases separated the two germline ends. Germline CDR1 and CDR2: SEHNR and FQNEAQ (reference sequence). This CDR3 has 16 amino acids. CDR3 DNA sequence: TGTGCCAGCAGCTTACCGTCGCGGCAGCAGAACACTGAAGCTTTCTTT. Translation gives CASSLPSRQQNTEAFF.

DNA of the CDR3: TGTGCCATCAGGACCGGGACTAGCGGGAGCGCGAACACCGGGGAGCTGTTTTTT. Its protein product is CAIRTGTSGSANTGELFF. The chain links TRBV10-3 to TRBJ2-2, with 14 positions matching TRBD2. Trimming cost V 6 bases and J 0 bases; bases outside gene matches: 6. The CDR3 covers 18 residues. Per germline, CDR1 ENHRY and CDR2 SYGVKD.

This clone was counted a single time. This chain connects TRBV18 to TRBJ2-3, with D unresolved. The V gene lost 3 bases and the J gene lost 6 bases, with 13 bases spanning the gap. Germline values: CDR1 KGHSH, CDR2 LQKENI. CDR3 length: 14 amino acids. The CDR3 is CASSPVVGADTQYF. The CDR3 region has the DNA TGTGCCAGCTCACCTGTAGTCGGTGCCGATACGCAGTATTTT.

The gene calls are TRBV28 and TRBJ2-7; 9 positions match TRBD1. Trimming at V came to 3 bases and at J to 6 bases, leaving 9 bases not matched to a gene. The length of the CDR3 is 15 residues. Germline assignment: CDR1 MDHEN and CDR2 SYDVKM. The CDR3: CASSFPGQGVGEQYF. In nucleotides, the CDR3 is TGTGCCAGCAGTTTCCCGGGACAGGGAGTAGGCGAGCAGTACTTC. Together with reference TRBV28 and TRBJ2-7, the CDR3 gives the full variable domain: DVKVTQSSRYLVKRTGEKVFLECVQDMDHENMFWYRQDPGLGLRLIYFSYDVKMKEKGDIPEGYSVSREKKERFSLILESASTNQTSMYLCASSFPGQGVGEQYFGPGTRLTVT.

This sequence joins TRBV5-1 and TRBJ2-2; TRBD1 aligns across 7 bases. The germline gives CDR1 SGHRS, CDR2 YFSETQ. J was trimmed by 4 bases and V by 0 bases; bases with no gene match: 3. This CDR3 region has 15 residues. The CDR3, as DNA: TGCGCCAGCAGCTTGGACAGGGGCGGCACCGGGGAGCTGTTTTTT. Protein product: CASSLDRGGTGELFF.

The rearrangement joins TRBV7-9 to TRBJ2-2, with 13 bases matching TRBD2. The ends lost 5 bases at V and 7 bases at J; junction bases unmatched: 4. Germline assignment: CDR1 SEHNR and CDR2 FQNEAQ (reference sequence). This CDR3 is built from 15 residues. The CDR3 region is CASSQTSGRFGELFF. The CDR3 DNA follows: TGTGCCAGCAGCCAGACTAGCGGGAGGTTCGGGGAGCTGTTTTTT.

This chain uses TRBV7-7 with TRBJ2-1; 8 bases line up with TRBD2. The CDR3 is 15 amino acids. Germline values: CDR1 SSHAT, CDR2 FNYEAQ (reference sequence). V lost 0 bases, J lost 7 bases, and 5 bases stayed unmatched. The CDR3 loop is CASSLAAGVRNEQFF. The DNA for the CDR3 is TGTGCCAGCAGCTTAGCAGCGGGAGTTAGGAATGAGCAGTTCTTC.

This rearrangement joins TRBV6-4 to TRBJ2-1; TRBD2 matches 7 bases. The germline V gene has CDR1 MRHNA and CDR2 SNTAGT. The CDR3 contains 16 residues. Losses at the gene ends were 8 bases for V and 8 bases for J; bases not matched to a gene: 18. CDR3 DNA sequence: TGTGCCAGCTTTACCAGACTAGCCCTACCAAACCATGAGCAGTTCTTC. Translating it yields CASFTRLALPNHEQFF.

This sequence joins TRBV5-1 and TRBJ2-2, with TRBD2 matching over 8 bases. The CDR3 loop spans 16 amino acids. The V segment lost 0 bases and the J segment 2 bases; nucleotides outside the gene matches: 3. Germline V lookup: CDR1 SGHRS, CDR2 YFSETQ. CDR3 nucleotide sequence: TGCGCCAGCAGCTTGGAAAGCGGGAGAAACACCGGGGAGCTGTTTTTT. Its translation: CASSLESGRNTGELFF.

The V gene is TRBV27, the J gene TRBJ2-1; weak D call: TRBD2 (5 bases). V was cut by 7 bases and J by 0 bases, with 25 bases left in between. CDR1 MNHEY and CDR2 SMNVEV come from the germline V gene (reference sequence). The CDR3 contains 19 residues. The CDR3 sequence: CASTEFRGNSKSSYNEQFF. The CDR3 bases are TGTGCCAGCACCGAATTCCGGGGAAACTCAAAAAGCTCCTACAATGAGCAGTTCTTC.

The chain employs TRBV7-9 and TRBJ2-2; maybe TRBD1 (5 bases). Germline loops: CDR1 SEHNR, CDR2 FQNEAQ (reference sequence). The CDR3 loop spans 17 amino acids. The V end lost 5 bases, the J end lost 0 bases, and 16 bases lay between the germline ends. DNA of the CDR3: TGTGCCAGCAGCCCTAGGGGTAGCCCTTCGAACACCGGGGAGCTGTTTTTT. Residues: CASSPRGSPSNTGELFF.

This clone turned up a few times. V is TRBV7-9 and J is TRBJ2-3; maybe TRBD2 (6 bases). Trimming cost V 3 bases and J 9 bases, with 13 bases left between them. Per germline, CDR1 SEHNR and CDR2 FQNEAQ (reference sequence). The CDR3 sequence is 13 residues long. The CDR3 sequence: CASSLAGTATQYF. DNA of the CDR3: TGTGCCAGCAGCTTGGCGGGGACGGCGACGCAGTATTTT.

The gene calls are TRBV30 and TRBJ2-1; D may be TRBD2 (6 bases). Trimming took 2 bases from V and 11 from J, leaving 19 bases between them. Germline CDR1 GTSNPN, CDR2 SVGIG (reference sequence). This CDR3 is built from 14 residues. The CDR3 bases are TGTGCCTGGAGTACATTGTATCCGGGGGAGAAGCAGTTCTTC. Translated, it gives CAWSTLYPGEKQFF.

The CDR3 loop reads CASSLGPESNQPQHF. The CDR3, as DNA: TGTGCCAGCAGCTTGGGGCCGGAGAGCAATCAGCCCCAGCATTTT. V is TRBV5-6 and J is TRBJ1-5; no firm D call. The CDR3 has 15 residues. V dropped 0 bases and J dropped 1 base, with 8 bases sitting between them. The germline gives CDR1 SGHDT, CDR2 YYEEEE. The full variable domain, completed using reference TRBV5-6 and TRBJ1-5, is DAGVTQSPTHLIKTRGQQVTLRCSPKSGHDTVSWYQQALGQGPQFIFQYYEEEERQRGNFPDRFSGHQFPNYSSELNVNALLLGDSALYLCASSLGPESNQPQHFGDGTRLSIL.

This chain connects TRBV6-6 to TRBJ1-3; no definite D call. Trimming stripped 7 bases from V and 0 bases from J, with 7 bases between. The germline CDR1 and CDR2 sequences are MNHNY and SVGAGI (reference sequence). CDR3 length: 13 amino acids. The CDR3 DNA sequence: TGTGCCAGCATGTTCAGCTCTGGAAACACCATATATTTT. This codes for CASMFSSGNTIYF.

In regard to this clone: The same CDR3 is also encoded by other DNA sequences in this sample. The CDR3 loop reads CASSLSGVSYNEQFF. The CDR3 bases are TGTGCCAGCAGCTTAAGCGGGGTCTCCTACAATGAGCAGTTCTTC. The chain employs TRBV5-4 and TRBJ2-1; 7 nucleotides line up with TRBD2. Trimming took 2 bases from V and 0 from J; bases not matched to a gene: 2. The CDR3 sequence is 15 residues long. Per the germline V gene, CDR1 is SGHNT and CDR2 is YYREEE (reference sequence).

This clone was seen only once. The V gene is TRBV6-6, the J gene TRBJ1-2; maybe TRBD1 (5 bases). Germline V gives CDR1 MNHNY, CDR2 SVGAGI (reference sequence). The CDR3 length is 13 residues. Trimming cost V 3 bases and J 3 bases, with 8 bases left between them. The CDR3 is CASSYLGDYGYTF. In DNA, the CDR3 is TGTGCCAGCAGTTATCTAGGGGACTATGGCTACACCTTC.

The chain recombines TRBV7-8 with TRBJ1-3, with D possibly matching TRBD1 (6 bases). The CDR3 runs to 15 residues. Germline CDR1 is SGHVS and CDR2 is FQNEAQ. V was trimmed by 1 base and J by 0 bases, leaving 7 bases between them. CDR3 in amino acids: CASSLEQGSGNTIYF. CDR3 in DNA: TGTGCCAGCAGCTTAGAACAGGGCTCTGGAAACACCATATATTTT.

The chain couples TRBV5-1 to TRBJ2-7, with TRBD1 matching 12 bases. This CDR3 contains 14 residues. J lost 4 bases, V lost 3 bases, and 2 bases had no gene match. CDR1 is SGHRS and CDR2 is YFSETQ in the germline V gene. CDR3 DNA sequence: TGCGCCAGCAGCTGGGGACAGGGGGCGTACGAGCAGTACTTC. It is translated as CASSWGQGAYEQYF.

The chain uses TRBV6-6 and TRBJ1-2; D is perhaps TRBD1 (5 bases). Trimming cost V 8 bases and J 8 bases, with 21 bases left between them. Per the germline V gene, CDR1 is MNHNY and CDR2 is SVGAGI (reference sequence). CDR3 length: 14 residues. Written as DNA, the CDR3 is TGTGCCAGCCATATGGGGGGGTCAGGGAGGGGCTACACCTTC. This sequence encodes CASHMGGSGRGYTF.

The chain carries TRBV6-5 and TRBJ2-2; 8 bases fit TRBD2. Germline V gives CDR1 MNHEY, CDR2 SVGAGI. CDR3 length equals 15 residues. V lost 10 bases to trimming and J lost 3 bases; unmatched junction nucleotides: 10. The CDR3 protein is CATHRGLVDTGELFF. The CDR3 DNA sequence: TGTGCCACCCATAGGGGACTAGTGGACACCGGGGAGCTGTTTTTT.

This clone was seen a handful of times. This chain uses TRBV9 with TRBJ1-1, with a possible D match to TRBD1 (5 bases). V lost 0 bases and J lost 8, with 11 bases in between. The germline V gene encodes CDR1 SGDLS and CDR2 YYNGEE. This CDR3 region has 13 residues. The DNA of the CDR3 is TGTGCCAGCAGCGTAGTTTTGGGGGGGGAAGCTTTCTTT. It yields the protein CASSVVLGGEAFF.

The CDR3 DNA reads as TGTGCCAGCAGCGCCGACAGGCTAGAGACCCAGTACTTC. This translates into CASSADRLETQYF. The chain joins TRBV11-2 to TRBJ2-5, with D possibly being TRBD1 (6 bases). In germline, CDR1 is SGHAT, CDR2 FQNNGV. The germline V and J ends were trimmed by 5 bases and 4 bases, with 11 bases remaining between them. CDR3 length equals 13 residues.

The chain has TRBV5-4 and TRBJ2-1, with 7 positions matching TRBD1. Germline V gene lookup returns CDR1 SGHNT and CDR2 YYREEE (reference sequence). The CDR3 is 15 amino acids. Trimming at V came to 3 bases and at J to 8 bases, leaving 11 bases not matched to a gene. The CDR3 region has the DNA TGTGCCAGCAGCTGGTTGGCAGGGGGTTCGGATGAGCAGTTCTTC. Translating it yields CASSWLAGGSDEQFF.

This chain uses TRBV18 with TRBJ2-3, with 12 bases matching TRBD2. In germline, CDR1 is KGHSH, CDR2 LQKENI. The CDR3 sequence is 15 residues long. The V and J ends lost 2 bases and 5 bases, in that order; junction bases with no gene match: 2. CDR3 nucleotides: TGTGCCAGCTCACCAAGGACTAGCGGGGTAGATACGCAGTATTTT. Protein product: CASSPRTSGVDTQYF.

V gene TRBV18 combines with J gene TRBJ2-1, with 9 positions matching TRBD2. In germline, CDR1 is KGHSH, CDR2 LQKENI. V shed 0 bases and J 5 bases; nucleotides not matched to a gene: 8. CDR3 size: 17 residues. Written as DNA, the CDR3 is TGTGCCAGCTCACCACCGGGTAGCGGGGGTAAAAACAATGAGCAGTTCTTC. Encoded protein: CASSPPGSGGKNNEQFF.